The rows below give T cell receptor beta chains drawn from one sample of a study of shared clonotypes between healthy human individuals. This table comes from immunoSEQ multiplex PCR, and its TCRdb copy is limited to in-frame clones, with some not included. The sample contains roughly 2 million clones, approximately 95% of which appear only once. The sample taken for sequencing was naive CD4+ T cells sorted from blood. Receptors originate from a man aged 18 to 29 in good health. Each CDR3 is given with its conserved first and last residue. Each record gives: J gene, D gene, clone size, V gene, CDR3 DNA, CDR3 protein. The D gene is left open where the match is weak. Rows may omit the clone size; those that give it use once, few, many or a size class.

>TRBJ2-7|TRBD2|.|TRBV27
TGTGCCAGCAGGGCGCGACTAGCGGGACTCTACGAGCAGTACTTC
CASRARLAGLYEQYF
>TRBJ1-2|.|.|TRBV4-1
TGCGCCAGCAGCCAAGAGGGGTATGGCTACACCTTC
CASSQEGYGYTF
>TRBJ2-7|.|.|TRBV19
TGTGCCAGTAGTATCTGGTTGGACTCCTACGAGCAGTACTTC
CASSIWLDSYEQYF
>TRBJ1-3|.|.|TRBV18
TGTGCCAGCTCACCACAGGTGACAAATGGAAACACCATATATTTT
CASSPQVTNGNTIYF
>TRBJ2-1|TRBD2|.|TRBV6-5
TGTGCCAGCAGTTACGCCGCTAGCGGGAGTAATGAGCAGTTCTTC
CASSYAASGSNEQFF
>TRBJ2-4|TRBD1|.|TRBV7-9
TGTGCCAGCAGCCCGCGGACAGGGGGCTTCGTAGCCAAAAACATTCAGTACTTC
CASSPRTGGFVAKNIQYF
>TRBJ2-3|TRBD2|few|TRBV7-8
TGTGCCAGCAGCCCGGGACTAGCGGGGCGCTGGGTGGATACGCAGTATTTT
CASSPGLAGRWVDTQYF
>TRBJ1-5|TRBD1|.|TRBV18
TGTGCCAGCTCGTCGGACAGGATGAACAGCAATCAGCCCCAGCATTTT
CASSSDRMNSNQPQHF
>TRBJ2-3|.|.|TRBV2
TGTGCCAGCAGCGCCTTTTCTGGGCAGAGCACAGATACGCAGTATTTT
CASSAFSGQSTDTQYF
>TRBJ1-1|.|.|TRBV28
TGTGCCAGCAGTTTAGGGAACAAGAACACTGAAGCTTTCTTT
CASSLGNKNTEAFF
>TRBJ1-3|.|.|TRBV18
TGTGCCAGCTCACCACAGGTCGTTTCCGGGCACTCTGGAAACACCATATATTTT
CASSPQVVSGHSGNTIYF
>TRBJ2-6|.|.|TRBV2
TGTGCCAGCAGGGCCGGGGATGGGAGCCCCACCTCCTCTGGGGCCAACGTCCTGACTTTC
CASRAGDGSPTSSGANVLTF
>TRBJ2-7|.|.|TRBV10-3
TGTGCCATCCGGGACTCCGGAGGAGACTCCTACGAGCAGTACTTC
CAIRDSGGDSYEQYF
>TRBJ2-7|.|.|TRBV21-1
TGTGCCAGCAGCCCGTTGCAGGGCTCCGACGAGCAGTACTTC
CASSPLQGSDEQYF
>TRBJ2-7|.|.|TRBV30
TGTGCCTGGAGTGGGATTGCAAAGGGTCCCTACGAGCAGTACTTC
CAWSGIAKGPYEQYF
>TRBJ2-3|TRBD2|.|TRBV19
TGTGCCAGTAGGACGGCTAGCGGGAGAAGAGGCACAGATACGCAGTATTTT
CASRTASGRRGTDTQYF
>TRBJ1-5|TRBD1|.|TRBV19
TGTGCCAGTACCGGGGACAGGCGTCAGCCCCAGCATTTT
CASTGDRRQPQHF
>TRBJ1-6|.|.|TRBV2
TGTGCCAGCAGTGAAATGGGGGGGGTTTCCTATAATTCACCCCTCCACTTT
CASSEMGGVSYNSPLHF
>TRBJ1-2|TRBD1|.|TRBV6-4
TGTGCCAGAGAGGGGGAGACAGGGGGGAACTATGGCTACACCTTC
CAREGETGGNYGYTF
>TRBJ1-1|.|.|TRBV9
TGTGCCAGCAGCTCAAGGGACGGAGCTACGACTGAAGCTTTCTTT
CASSSRDGATTEAFF
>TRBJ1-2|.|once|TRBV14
TGTGCCAGCAGCCAAAACTCTGGTACAAACTATGGCTACACCTTC
CASSQNSGTNYGYTF
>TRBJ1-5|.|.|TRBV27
TGTGCCAGCAGTTCAGACAGCTACAATCAGCCCCAGCATTTT
CASSSDSYNQPQHF
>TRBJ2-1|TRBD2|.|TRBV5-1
TGCGCCAGCAGCTTGGTCGGCCTAGCGGAGCCCAATGAGCAGTTCTTC
CASSLVGLAEPNEQFF
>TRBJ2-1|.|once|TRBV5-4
TGTGCCAGCAGCTTACCCCCCTCCTACAATGAGCAGTTCTTC
CASSLPPSYNEQFF
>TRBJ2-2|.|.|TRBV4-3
TGCGCCAGCAGCCAAGCAACAGCAAATACGAACACCGGGGAGCTGTTTTTT
CASSQATANTNTGELFF
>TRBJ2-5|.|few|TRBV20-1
TGCAGTGCTAGGAGAGAGACCCAGTACTTC
CSARRETQYF
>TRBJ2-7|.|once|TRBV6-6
TGTGCCAGCAGCAAGAACCTCTACGAGCAGTACTTC
CASSKNLYEQYF
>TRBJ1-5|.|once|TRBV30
TGTGCCTGGAGTGTTCTAGGGCCGGACGGCAATCAGCCCCAGCATTTT
CAWSVLGPDGNQPQHF
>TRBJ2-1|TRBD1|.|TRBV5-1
TGCGCCAGCACTCTATCCCGGGACAGGGGCACTGAGCAGTTCTTC
CASTLSRDRGTEQFF
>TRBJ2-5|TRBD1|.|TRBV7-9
TGTGCCAGCAGCTTAACAGGGGGTGACGTCGAGACCCAGTACTTC
CASSLTGGDVETQYF
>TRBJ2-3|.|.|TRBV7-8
TGTGCCAGCAGCCGTTCACGCACAGATACGCAGTATTTT
CASSRSRTDTQYF
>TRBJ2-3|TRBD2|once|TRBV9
TGTGCCAGCAGCGGACTTAGCGGGAGGGCCGATTTTACGCAGTATTTT
CASSGLSGRADFTQYF
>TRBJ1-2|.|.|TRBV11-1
TGTGCCAGCAGCTTAGGGGGAGGAGTACCCGATGGCTACACCTTC
CASSLGGGVPDGYTF
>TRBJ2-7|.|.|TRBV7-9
TGTGCCAGCAGCTTGCGGGGTTACGAGCAGTACTTC
CASSLRGYEQYF